What follows is one T cell receptor (beta chain) and its context. The data were obtained in a study of T cells of healthy individuals. The CDR3 runs 16 residues. The ends lost 6 bases at V and 0 bases at J; junction bases unmatched: 7. Germline V lookup: CDR1 SEHNR, CDR2 FQNEAQ (reference sequence). TCRdb itself ran the 5' RACE reads through MiXCR, one entry per CDR3 protein. This table has roughly 87,000 distinct CDR3 sequences, 17% appearing once. This clonotype was sampled from a human donor in good health. The chain links TRBV7-9 to TRBJ2-2, with 7 bases identical to TRBD1. DNA for the CDR3: TGTGCCAGCAGTCCTTGGACAGGCGCGAACACCGGGGAGCTGTTTTTT. It codes for CASSPWTGANTGELFF.